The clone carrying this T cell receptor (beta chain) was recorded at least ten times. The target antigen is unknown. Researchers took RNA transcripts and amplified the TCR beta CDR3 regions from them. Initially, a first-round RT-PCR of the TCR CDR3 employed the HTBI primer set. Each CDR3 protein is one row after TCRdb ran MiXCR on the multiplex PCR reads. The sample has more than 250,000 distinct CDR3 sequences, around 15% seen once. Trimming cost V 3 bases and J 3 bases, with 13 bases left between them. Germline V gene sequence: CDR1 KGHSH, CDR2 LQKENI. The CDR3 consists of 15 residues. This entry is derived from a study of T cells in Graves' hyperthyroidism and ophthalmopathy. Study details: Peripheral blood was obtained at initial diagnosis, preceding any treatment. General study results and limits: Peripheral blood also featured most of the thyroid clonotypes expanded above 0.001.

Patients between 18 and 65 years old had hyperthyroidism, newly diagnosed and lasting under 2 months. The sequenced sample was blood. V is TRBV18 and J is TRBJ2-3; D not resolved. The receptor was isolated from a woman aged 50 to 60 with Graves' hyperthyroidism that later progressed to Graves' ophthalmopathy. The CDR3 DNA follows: TGTGCCAGCTCACCGGTTGGCGGAGAGACAGATACGCAGTATTTT. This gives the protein CASSPVGGETDTQYF. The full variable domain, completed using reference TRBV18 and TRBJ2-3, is NAGVMQNPRHLVRRRGQEARLRCSPMKGHSHVYWYRQLPEEGLKFMVYLQKENIIDESGMPKERFSAEFPKEGPSILRIQQVVRGDSAAYFCASSPVGGETDTQYFGPGTRLTVL.